This T cell receptor (beta chain) was found in a study of monozygotic twins with inflammatory bowel disease. Germline V lookup: CDR1 SGHTA, CDR2 FQGNSA. This CDR3 is built from 14 residues. The cDNA of both the TCRalpha and TCRbeta chains was subjected to two nested PCRs of around 15 and 10 cycles. Using the 5' RACE reads, TCRdb records one entry per CDR3 protein without DNA. The sample data list under 200,000 distinct CDR3 sequences. In regard to this clonotype: Its target is unknown.

Study-level results: Cells of different T cell subtypes could not be told apart. Neither one strong signal nor one clonotype associated with IBD was supported. Sharing of clonotypes with others was lower in IBD patients than in healthy twins, and this was especially so with disease activity.

The V and J genes are TRBV7-2 and TRBJ2-1; TCRdb picks TRBD2, but there is no DNA to check that call. Material: blood. The clonotype originates from a human donor with ulcerative colitis or Crohn's disease, or a healthy co-twin of an affected twin (not recorded which). The CDR3 sequence: CASAQRGRINEQFF.